The 10 T cell receptor beta chains below all came from one sample that was sequenced in a study of blood T cell repertoires in COVID-19. The table came from immunoSEQ multiplex PCR; TCRdb's copy has only in-frame clones and leaves some out. The sample shows fewer than 200,000 clones, around four fifths of them seen only once. Sequencing was done on a sample of peripheral blood. These receptors were obtained from a woman in her sixties or seventies who had recovered from COVID-19.

The chain couples TRBV4-2 to TRBJ2-7; D might be TRBD1 (5 bases). CDR1 and CDR2 from the germline V gene are LGHNA and YNFKEQ. The V gene lost 4 bases and the J gene lost 2 bases, with 9 bases spanning the gap. The CDR3 is 13 residues long. CDR3 DNA sequence: TGTGCCAGCAGCCGGACAACCGCCTACGAGCAGTACTTC. It translates to CASSRTTAYEQYF.

The V and J genes are TRBV9 and TRBJ2-2; 8 nucleotides agree with TRBD2. Per the germline V gene, CDR1 is SGDLS and CDR2 is YYNGEE. Germline trimming cut 7 bases from V and 7 bases from J; bases unmatched to any gene: 3. CDR3 length: 12 amino acids. For the CDR3, the DNA is TGTGCCAGCCGGGGGGGTGGCGGGGAGCTGTTTTTT. As protein: CASRGGGGELFF.

This chain connects TRBV4-3 to TRBJ2-7; D may be TRBD1 (5 bases). CDR3 length: 15 amino acids. The germline gives CDR1 LGHNA, CDR2 YSLEER. Trimming removed 4 bases from V and 0 bases from J, with 13 bases in between. Here the CDR3 DNA reads TGCGCCAGCAGCCCAACCCAGGGTTCCTCCTACGAGCAGTACTTC. Its protein product is CASSPTQGSSYEQYF.

V is TRBV19 and J is TRBJ1-2; 7 bases are a match to TRBD1. The CDR3 consists of 13 residues. The germline CDR1 and CDR2 sequences are LNHDA and SQIVND (reference sequence). Unmatched junction bases numbered 8, after V lost 7 bases and J lost 6 bases. The CDR3, as DNA: TGTGCCAGTACCGAGACAGGGCGCGATGGCTACACCTTC. Protein product: CASTETGRDGYTF.

This clone was detected only once. The chain combines TRBV3-1 (or the pseudogene TRBV3-2) with TRBJ2-7; 7 nucleotides match TRBD2. V was clipped by 4 bases and J by 4 bases; unmatched bases: 1. Germline loops: CDR1 LGHDT, CDR2 YNNKEL (reference sequence). This CDR3 has 12 amino acids. CDR3 loop: CASSREGYEQYF. CDR3 sequence (DNA): TGTGCCAGCAGCCGGGAGGGGTACGAGCAGTACTTC.

This chain uses TRBV4-1 with TRBJ2-7, with D possibly TRBD2 on 6 matching bases. This CDR3 has 15 amino acids. The germline V and J ends were trimmed by 1 base and 2 bases, with 12 bases remaining between them. Germline V gene sequence: CDR1 MGHRA, CDR2 YSYEKL. The CDR3 nucleotides read TGCGCCAGCAGCCAAGTGGCGGGGCCCCCCTACGAGCAGTACTTC. Protein product: CASSQVAGPPYEQYF.

The chain carries TRBV6-5 and TRBJ1-2, with a possible D match to TRBD1 (5 bases). There are 12 residues in the CDR3. Germline values: CDR1 MNHEY, CDR2 SVGAGI. Deletions cut 6 bases from V and 4 bases from J, with 9 bases between. The CDR3 DNA is TGTGCCAGCAGCGGGGGTAGCTATGGCTACACCTTC. Its protein is CASSGGSYGYTF.

CDR3 residues: CASSPGTGYNQYF. CDR3 in DNA: TGCGCCAGCAGCCCGGGGACAGGGTATAATCAGTACTTC. The chain carries TRBV5-1 and TRBJ2-4; 9 nucleotides line up with TRBD1. In germline, CDR1 is SGHRS, CDR2 YFSETQ. The CDR3 runs 13 residues. Trimming took 4 bases from V and 12 from J; bases not matched to a gene: 8.

Only one count was recorded for this clone. The chain has TRBV18 and TRBJ1-6; 9 nucleotides line up with TRBD1. J gave up 9 bases and V 3 bases, and 6 bases lay outside the gene matches. The length of the CDR3 is 15 residues. CDR1 is KGHSH, CDR2 LQKENI, per germline. The chain's CDR3 is CASSPAGTGSSPLHF. The CDR3 bases are TGTGCCAGCTCACCCGCGGGGACAGGGTCTTCACCCCTCCACTTT.

The genes are TRBV7-3 and TRBJ2-1; TRBD2 matches at 8 bases. Germline V gene lookup returns CDR1 SGHTA and CDR2 FQGTGA. V dropped 5 bases and J dropped 4; count of bases not matched to a gene: 7. This CDR3 comprises 15 residues. The CDR3 region has the DNA TGTGCCAGCAGCCCCCGGGGGGGCGAGTACAATGAGCAGTTCTTC. Amino acids: CASSPRGGEYNEQFF.